This T cell receptor (beta chain) was retrieved from a study of blood T cell repertoires in COVID-19. On the study more broadly: There were acute and convalescent COVID-19 samples, and they came from the United States, Italy and Spain.

CDR1 is WNHNN, CDR2 SYGVQD, per germline (reference sequence). 15 amino acids form the CDR3, both terminal residues included. How the authors handled the data: Scientists estimated how many nucleated cells there were by amplifying reference gene primers. The protocol was immunoSEQ multiplex PCR, while the TCRdb copy is restricted to in-frame clones and leaves out a portion. That table supplies the V and J calls and clone size; D and trimming were determined from the DNA. The data hold about 200,000 clones, with over 70% observed a single time. Of note for this clone: Because the CDR3's place on the DNA is in doubt, the DNA is left out and the CDR3 is given as listed by TCRdb.

Specimen: peripheral blood. The V and J genes are TRBV10-1 and TRBJ2-2; the table's D call TRBD2 went unverified against the DNA. This sequence originates from a man aged 55-75 years with acute or convalescent COVID-19. The CDR3 region is CASSDSARRAGELFF.